This TCR beta chain was recorded in a study of cytomegalovirus exposure and HLA in healthy donors. 13 Jbeta primers and 60 Vbeta primers were used for the PCR. The protocol was immunoSEQ multiplex PCR, while the TCRdb copy is restricted to in-frame clones and leaves out a portion. The table lists 140,000 to 150,000 clones, roughly 80% of them singletons, with about an eighth in the top ten. Trimming took 5 bases from V and 0 from J; bases not matched to a gene: 15. The CDR3 runs to 19 residues. The chain carries TRBV6-7 and TRBJ2-5; TRBD2 matches at 10 bases. TRBV6-7 is an ORF; its function is uncertain. The TCR was taken from a man in his forties in good health and CMV-seropositive. Sequencing was done on a sample of PBMCs. For the CDR3, the DNA is TGTGCCAGCAGTCCTAGCGGGAGTGGGGGAGCTGCGTACCAAGAGACCCAGTACTTC. Protein sequence: CASSPSGSGGAAYQETQYF.